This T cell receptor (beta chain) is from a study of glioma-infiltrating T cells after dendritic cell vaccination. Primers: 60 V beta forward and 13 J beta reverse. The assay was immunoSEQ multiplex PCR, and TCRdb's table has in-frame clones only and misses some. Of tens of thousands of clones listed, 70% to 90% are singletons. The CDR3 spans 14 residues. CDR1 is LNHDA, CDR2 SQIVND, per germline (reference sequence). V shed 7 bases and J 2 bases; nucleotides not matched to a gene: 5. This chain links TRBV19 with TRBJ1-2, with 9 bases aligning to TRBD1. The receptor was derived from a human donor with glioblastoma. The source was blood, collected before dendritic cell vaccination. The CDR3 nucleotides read TGTGCCAGTAATCCACAGGGGGCAAACTATGGCTACACCTTC. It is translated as CASNPQGANYGYTF.